The T cell receptor (beta chain) described here comes from a study of T-cell reconstitution after alpha-beta-depleted transplantation in children (dated by TCRdb to 2016 to 2017). For context, the study as a whole: The study quantitatively tracked T-cell immune reconstitution after TCRalphabeta/CD19-depleted allogeneic hematopoietic cell transplantation in children using TCR repertoire profiling.

Reading from cysteine to phenylalanine, the CDR3 counts 16 amino acids. The only DNA kept is the CDR3, 48 bases in frame from the first base. Comments on this clonotype: The target of this receptor is not known. Given a much more abundant clone one base away, this may be a read error.

The library came from PCR. This sample was sequenced with an Illumina HiSeq 2500. TCR libraries were prepared with molecular barcoding, using unique molecular identifiers to normalize TCRbeta repertoire quantification. Clones were called with MiXCR by TCRdb after fastp trimmed the public reads at Q25, and only in-frame beta chains were retained. Rows with a matching CDR3 protein are joined into one entry that keeps the most common DNA and genes. The sample table lists 120,000 or so distinct CDR3 sequences, 10% of them with a count of one. The top ten constitute approximately 7.6% of the sample. The input for sequencing was PBMCs from the stem cell graft donor, taken from the stem cell graft. The sequence is built from TRBV12-3 or TRBV12-4 and TRBJ2-1; TRBD2 is a weak D gene call, 7 bases matching. The clonotype comes from a human donor who donated a stem cell graft to a child with acute lymphoblastic leukemia. The DNA sequence reads TGTTCCAGCAGCCGAAATAGGGGGGGGTCCTACAATGAGCAGTTCTTC. The translation is CSSSRNRGGSYNEQFF.